This T cell receptor beta chain emerged from a study of identical twins. Overall study findings and caveats: The study reached conclusions through statistical analysis that was cross-sectional, not following the same donors. Fewer insertions marked abundant cord blood beta clonotypes; young adult naive trended weakly, memory not at all. Possibly, invariant MAIT and iNKT cells partly confounded zero-insertion analyses.

The germline V gene encodes CDR1 DFQATT and CDR2 SNEGSKA (reference sequence). CDR3 length: 15 amino acids. Points on this clonotype: The antigen is undetermined.

A universal primer site was created by template switching, with the cDNA bearing unique molecular identifiers. MiXCR, run by TCRdb on the 5' RACE reads, gives a single entry per CDR3 protein. The data contain 1.5 million to 2 million distinct CDR3 sequences, about 31% of them singletons. The clonotype originates from a newborn girl in good health. Sequencing was performed on cord blood. The chain links TRBV20-1 to TRBJ2-7; 7 positions match TRBD2. The assigned J gene may be wrong: the sequence end matches TRBJ2-5 better. The CDR3 DNA reads as TGCAGTGCTAGGGGACTATCGGGGTCCCGAGAGACCCAGTACTTC. Its translation: CSARGLSGSRETQYF.